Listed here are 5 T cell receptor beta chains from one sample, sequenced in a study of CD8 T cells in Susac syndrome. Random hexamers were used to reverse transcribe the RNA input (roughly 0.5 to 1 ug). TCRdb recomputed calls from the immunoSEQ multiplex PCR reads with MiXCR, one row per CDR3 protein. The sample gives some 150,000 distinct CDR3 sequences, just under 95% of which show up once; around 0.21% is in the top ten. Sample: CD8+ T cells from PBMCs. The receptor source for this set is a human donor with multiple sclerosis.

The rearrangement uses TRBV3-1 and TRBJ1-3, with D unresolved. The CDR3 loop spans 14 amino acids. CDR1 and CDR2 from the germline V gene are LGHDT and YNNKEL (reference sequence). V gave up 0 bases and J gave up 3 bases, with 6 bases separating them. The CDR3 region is CASSQEGIGNTIYF. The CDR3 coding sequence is TGTGCCAGCAGCCAAGAAGGCATTGGAAACACCATATATTTT.

In DNA form, the CDR3 reads TGTGCCAGCAGTTTTACCGGGACCGGCGAACTCCAAGAGACCCAGTACTTC. Its protein is CASSFTGTGELQETQYF. J is TRBJ2-5 and V is TRBV7-9, with D possibly called TRBD1 or TRBD2 (5 bases each). Germline-derived CDR1 and CDR2 are SEHNR and FQNEAQ (reference sequence). The V and J ends lost 6 bases and 1 base respectively, with 21 bases between them. There are 17 residues in the CDR3.

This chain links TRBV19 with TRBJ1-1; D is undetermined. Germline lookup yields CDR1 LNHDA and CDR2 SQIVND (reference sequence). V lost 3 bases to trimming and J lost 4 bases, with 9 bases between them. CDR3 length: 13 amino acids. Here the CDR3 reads CASSIPSGTEAFF. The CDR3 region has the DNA TGTGCCAGTAGTATTCCCTCGGGCACTGAAGCTTTCTTT.

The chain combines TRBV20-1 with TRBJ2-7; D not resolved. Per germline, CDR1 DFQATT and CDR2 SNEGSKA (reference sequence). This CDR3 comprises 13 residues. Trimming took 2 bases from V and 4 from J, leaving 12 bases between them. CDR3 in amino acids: CSARRKDRYEQYF. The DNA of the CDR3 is TGCAGTGCTAGACGCAAAGACCGGTACGAGCAGTACTTC.

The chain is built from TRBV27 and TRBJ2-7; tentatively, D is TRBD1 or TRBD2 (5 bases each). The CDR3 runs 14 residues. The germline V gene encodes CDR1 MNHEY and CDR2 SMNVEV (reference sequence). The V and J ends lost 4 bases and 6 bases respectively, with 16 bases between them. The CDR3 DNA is TGTGCCAGCAGTTCCCGGGACCTCGGGGTCGAGCAGTACTTC. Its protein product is CASSSRDLGVEQYF.